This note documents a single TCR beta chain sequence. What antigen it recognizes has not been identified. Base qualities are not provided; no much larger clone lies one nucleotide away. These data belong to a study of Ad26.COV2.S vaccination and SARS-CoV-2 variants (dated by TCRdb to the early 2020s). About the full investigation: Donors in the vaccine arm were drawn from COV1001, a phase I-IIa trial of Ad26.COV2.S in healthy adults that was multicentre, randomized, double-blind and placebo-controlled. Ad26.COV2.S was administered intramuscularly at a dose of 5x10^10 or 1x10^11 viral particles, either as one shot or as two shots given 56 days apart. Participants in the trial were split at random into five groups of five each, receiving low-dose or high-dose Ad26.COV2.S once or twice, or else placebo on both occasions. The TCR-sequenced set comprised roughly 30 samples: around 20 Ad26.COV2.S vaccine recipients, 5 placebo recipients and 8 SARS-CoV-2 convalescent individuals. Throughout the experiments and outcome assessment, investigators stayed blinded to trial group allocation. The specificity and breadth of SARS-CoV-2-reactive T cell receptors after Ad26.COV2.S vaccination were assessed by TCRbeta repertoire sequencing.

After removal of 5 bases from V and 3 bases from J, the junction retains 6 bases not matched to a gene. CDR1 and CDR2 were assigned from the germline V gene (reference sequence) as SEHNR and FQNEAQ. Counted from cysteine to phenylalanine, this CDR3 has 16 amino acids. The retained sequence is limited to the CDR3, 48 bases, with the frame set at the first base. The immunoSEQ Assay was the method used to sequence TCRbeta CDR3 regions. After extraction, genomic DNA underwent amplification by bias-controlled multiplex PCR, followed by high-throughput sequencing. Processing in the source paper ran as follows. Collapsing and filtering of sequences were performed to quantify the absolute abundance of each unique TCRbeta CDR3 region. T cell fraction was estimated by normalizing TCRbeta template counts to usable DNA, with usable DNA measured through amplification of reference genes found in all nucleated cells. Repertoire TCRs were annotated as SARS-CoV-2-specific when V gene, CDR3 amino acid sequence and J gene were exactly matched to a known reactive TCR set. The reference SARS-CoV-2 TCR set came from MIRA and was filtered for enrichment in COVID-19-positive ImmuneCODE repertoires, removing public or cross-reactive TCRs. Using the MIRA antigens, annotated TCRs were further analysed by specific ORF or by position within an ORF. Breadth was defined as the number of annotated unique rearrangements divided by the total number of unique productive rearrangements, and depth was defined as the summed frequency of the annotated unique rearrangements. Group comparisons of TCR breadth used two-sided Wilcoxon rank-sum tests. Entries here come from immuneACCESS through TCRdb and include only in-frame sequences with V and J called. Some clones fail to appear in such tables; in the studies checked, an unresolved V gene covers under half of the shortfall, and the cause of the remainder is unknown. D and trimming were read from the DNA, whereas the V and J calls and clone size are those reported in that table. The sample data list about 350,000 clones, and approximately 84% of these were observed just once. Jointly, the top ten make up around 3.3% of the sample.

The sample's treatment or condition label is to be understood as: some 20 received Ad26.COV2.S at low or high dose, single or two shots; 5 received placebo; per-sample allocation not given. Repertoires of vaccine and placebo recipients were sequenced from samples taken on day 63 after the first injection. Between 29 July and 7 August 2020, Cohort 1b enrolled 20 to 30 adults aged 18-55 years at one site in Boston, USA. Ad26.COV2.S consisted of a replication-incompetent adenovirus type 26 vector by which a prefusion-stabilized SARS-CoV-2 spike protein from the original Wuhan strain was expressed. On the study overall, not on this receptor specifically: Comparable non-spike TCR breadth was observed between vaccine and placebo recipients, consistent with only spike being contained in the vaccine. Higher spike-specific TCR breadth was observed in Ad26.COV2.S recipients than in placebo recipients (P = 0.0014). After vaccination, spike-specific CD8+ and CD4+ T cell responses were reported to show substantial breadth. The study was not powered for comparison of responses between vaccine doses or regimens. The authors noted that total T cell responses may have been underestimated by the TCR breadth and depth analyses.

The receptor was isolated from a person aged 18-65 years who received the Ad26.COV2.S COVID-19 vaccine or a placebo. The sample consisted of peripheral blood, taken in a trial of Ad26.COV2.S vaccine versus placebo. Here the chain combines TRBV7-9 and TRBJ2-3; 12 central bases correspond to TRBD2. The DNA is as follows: TGTGCCAGCAGCCTCACACTAGCGGGGGGAACAGATACGCAGTATTTT. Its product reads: CASSLTLAGGTDTQYF.